These T cell receptor beta chains were read from a single sample in a study of Graves' ophthalmopathy and Graves' hyperthyroidism. In TCRdb, the multiplex PCR reads were re-called with MiXCR into one record per CDR3 protein. This sample has hundreds of thousands of distinct CDR3 sequences, with under 25% found just once. The sequenced material came from peripheral blood. The receptor source for this set is a woman aged 18-30 years with stable Graves' hyperthyroidism. CDR3s include the opening cysteine and the closing phenylalanine or tryptophan. A D gene is named only where the DNA matches it firmly. The size field is filled for only some rows; it gives once, few, many or a size class.

clone size: -; CDR3 length: 13; J gene: TRBJ1-1; V gene: TRBV6-1; D gene: -; CDR3 protein: CASSETDRSRAFF; CDR3 DNA: TGTGCCAGCAGTGAAACAGACAGGTCGCGAGCTTTCTTT
clone size: -; CDR3 length: 17; J gene: TRBJ2-5; V gene: TRBV12-3/TRBV12-4; D gene: -; CDR3 protein: CASSLARWGRGQETQYF; CDR3 DNA: TGTGCCAGCAGTTTAGCCCGGTGGGGGCGGGGGCAAGAGACCCAGTACTTC
clone size: many; CDR3 length: 15; J gene: TRBJ1-3; V gene: TRBV12-3/TRBV12-4; D gene: -; CDR3 protein: CASRPRTGPGNTIYF; CDR3 DNA: TGTGCCAGCAGGCCCCGTACAGGGCCAGGAAACACCATATATTTT
clone size: -; CDR3 length: 15; J gene: TRBJ1-2; V gene: TRBV16; D gene: -; CDR3 protein: CASSHTPESPYGYTF; CDR3 DNA: TGTGCCAGCAGCCACACCCCAGAGTCTCCCTATGGCTACACCTTC
clone size: many; CDR3 length: 16; J gene: TRBJ2-2; V gene: TRBV24-1; D gene: -; CDR3 protein: CATSDFSAAYTGELFF; CDR3 DNA: TGTGCCACCAGTGATTTTTCTGCAGCTTACACCGGGGAGCTGTTTTTT
clone size: many; CDR3 length: 13; J gene: TRBJ2-7; V gene: TRBV5-1; D gene: TRBD1; CDR3 protein: CASSTGQTYEQYF; CDR3 DNA: TGCGCCAGCAGCACGGGACAGACCTACGAGCAGTACTTC
clone size: many; CDR3 length: 17; J gene: TRBJ2-6; V gene: TRBV7-2; D gene: -; CDR3 protein: CASSLARRASGANVLTF; CDR3 DNA: TGTGCCAGCAGCTTAGCCAGACGGGCCTCTGGGGCCAACGTCCTGACTTTC
clone size: -; CDR3 length: 14; J gene: TRBJ1-5; V gene: TRBV6-1; D gene: -; CDR3 protein: CASSERQGRQPQHF; CDR3 DNA: TGTGCCAGCAGTGAAAGGCAGGGGCGTCAGCCCCAGCATTTT
clone size: many; CDR3 length: 13; J gene: TRBJ1-2; V gene: TRBV12-3/TRBV12-4; D gene: TRBD1; CDR3 protein: CASSEQGALGYTF; CDR3 DNA: TGTGCCAGCAGTGAGCAGGGGGCGCTTGGCTACACCTTC
clone size: many; CDR3 length: 14; J gene: TRBJ1-1; V gene: TRBV6-5; D gene: -; CDR3 protein: CASSSNGVNTEAFF; CDR3 DNA: TGTGCCAGCAGTTCCAACGGGGTCAACACTGAAGCTTTCTTT
clone size: many; CDR3 length: 14; J gene: TRBJ2-7; V gene: TRBV6-5; D gene: -; CDR3 protein: CASKRTIRPYEQYF; CDR3 DNA: TGTGCCAGCAAACGAACTATCCGTCCCTACGAGCAGTACTTC
clone size: many; CDR3 length: 14; J gene: TRBJ1-3; V gene: TRBV12-3/TRBV12-4; D gene: TRBD1; CDR3 protein: CASRGDRAGNTIYF; CDR3 DNA: TGTGCCAGCAGGGGGGACAGGGCTGGAAACACCATATATTTT
clone size: many; CDR3 length: 14; J gene: TRBJ2-5; V gene: TRBV24-1; D gene: TRBD1; CDR3 protein: CATSATGARETQYF; CDR3 DNA: TGTGCCACCAGTGCCACAGGGGCGCGGGAGACCCAGTACTTC
clone size: -; CDR3 length: 17; J gene: TRBJ1-5; V gene: TRBV3-1; D gene: TRBD1; CDR3 protein: CASSQVVGGWSNQPQHF; CDR3 DNA: TGTGCCAGCAGCCAAGTAGTAGGGGGCTGGAGCAATCAGCCCCAGCATTTT
clone size: -; CDR3 length: 11; J gene: TRBJ1-1; V gene: TRBV6-1; D gene: -; CDR3 protein: CASSGYWKAFF; CDR3 DNA: TGTGCCAGCTCGGGGTATTGGAAGGCTTTCTTT
clone size: many; CDR3 length: 16; J gene: TRBJ2-7; V gene: TRBV11-2; D gene: -; CDR3 protein: CASSFVSSYTSYEQYF; CDR3 DNA: TGTGCCAGCAGCTTCGTTTCTAGCTATACCTCCTACGAGCAGTACTTC
clone size: few; CDR3 length: 14; J gene: TRBJ1-1; V gene: TRBV27; D gene: -; CDR3 protein: CASSFSAGSTEAFF; CDR3 DNA: TGTGCCAGCAGTTTTTCCGCAGGGTCCACTGAAGCTTTCTTT
clone size: many; CDR3 length: 15; J gene: TRBJ1-5; V gene: TRBV4-1; D gene: TRBD1; CDR3 protein: CASSPRQGGNQPQHF; CDR3 DNA: TGCGCCAGCAGCCCCAGACAGGGCGGAAATCAGCCCCAGCATTTT
clone size: many; CDR3 length: 13; J gene: TRBJ2-7; V gene: TRBV12-5; D gene: -; CDR3 protein: CASGLRTAYEQYF; CDR3 DNA: TGTGCTAGTGGTTTAAGGACAGCTTACGAGCAGTACTTC
clone size: -; CDR3 length: 14; J gene: TRBJ2-7; V gene: TRBV27; D gene: TRBD2; CDR3 protein: CASSFVGGPPEQYF; CDR3 DNA: TGTGCCAGCAGTTTCGTGGGAGGGCCTCCCGAGCAGTACTTC
clone size: -; CDR3 length: 15; J gene: TRBJ2-7; V gene: TRBV20-1; D gene: TRBD2; CDR3 protein: CSAGTSGLSSYEQYF; CDR3 DNA: TGCAGTGCTGGGACTAGCGGGTTGAGCTCCTACGAGCAGTACTTC
clone size: -; CDR3 length: 14; J gene: TRBJ2-2; V gene: TRBV3-1; D gene: -; CDR3 protein: CASSQTQRTGELFF; CDR3 DNA: TGTGCCAGCAGCCAGACCCAGAGGACCGGGGAGCTGTTTTTT
clone size: many; CDR3 length: 14; J gene: TRBJ2-7; V gene: TRBV2; D gene: -; CDR3 protein: CASSERWRIYEQYF; CDR3 DNA: TGTGCCAGCAGTGAGAGATGGCGGATATACGAGCAGTACTTC
clone size: many; CDR3 length: 14; J gene: TRBJ1-6; V gene: TRBV12-3/TRBV12-4; D gene: -; CDR3 protein: CASTPGGAGSPLHF; CDR3 DNA: TGTGCCAGCACCCCGGGGGGGGCCGGTTCACCCCTCCACTTT
clone size: many; CDR3 length: 14; J gene: TRBJ2-5; V gene: TRBV12-3/TRBV12-4; D gene: TRBD2; CDR3 protein: CASSSVGTSGSQYF; CDR3 DNA: TGTGCCAGCAGTTCGGTGGGGACTAGCGGGTCCCAGTACTTC
clone size: -; CDR3 length: 13; J gene: TRBJ1-1; V gene: TRBV2; D gene: -; CDR3 protein: CASSVEGSTEAFF; CDR3 DNA: TGTGCCAGCAGTGTGGAAGGGAGCACTGAAGCTTTCTTT
clone size: few; CDR3 length: 18; J gene: TRBJ2-7; V gene: TRBV12-3/TRBV12-4; D gene: TRBD2; CDR3 protein: CASSAGRDYDASWVEQYF; CDR3 DNA: TGTGCCAGCAGTGCGGGGAGGGACTACGACGCTAGCTGGGTCGAGCAGTACTTC
clone size: many; CDR3 length: 14; J gene: TRBJ2-7; V gene: TRBV18; D gene: -; CDR3 protein: CASSPRTVPYEQYF; CDR3 DNA: TGTGCCAGCTCACCTAGGACAGTCCCCTACGAGCAGTACTTC
clone size: -; CDR3 length: 18; J gene: TRBJ2-7; V gene: TRBV4-2; D gene: TRBD1; CDR3 protein: CASSQDLISGQALDEQYF; CDR3 DNA: TGTGCCAGCAGCCAAGATCTGATTTCGGGACAGGCCCTTGACGAGCAGTACTTC
clone size: many; CDR3 length: 15; J gene: TRBJ2-5; V gene: TRBV6-1; D gene: -; CDR3 protein: CASSELSGRQETQYF; CDR3 DNA: TGTGCCAGCAGTGAATTGTCAGGGAGGCAAGAGACCCAGTACTTC
clone size: many; CDR3 length: 15; J gene: TRBJ2-5; V gene: TRBV28; D gene: TRBD1; CDR3 protein: CASNPADRGPETQYF; CDR3 DNA: TGTGCCAGCAATCCTGCGGACAGGGGGCCGGAGACCCAGTACTTC